This T cell receptor (beta chain) was obtained from a study of preoperative IRX-2 immunotherapy in early breast cancer. Data came from immunoSEQ multiplex PCR; TCRdb stores just in-frame clones and leaves some out. The data contain more than 20,000 clones, nearly 80% of them seen just once; the ten biggest clones take up roughly 2.4%. This clone was observed a few times. Treatment defined: preoperative locoregional IRX-2 cytokine immunotherapy. Preoperative locoregional IRX-2 cytokine immunotherapy was tested in the phase Ib source study. This TCR was sampled from a human donor with breast cancer. The specimen comprised lymph node tissue, sampled before IRX-2 immunotherapy.

The CDR3 sequence: CASNIGQGWANVLTF. The DNA for the CDR3 is TGTGCCAGCAACATAGGACAGGGCTGGGCCAACGTCCTGACTTTC. The gene calls are TRBV11-3 and TRBJ2-6; TRBD1 matches 8 bases. CDR3 length: 15 residues. CDR1 SGHNT and CDR2 YENEEA come from the germline V gene. V lost 7 bases to trimming and J lost 5 bases; unmatched junction nucleotides: 7. Together with reference TRBV11-3 and TRBJ2-6, the CDR3 gives the full variable domain: EAGVVQSPRYKIIEKKQPVAFWCNPISGHNTLYWYLQNLGQGPELLIRYENEEAVDDSQLPKDRFSAERLKGVDSTLKIQPAELGDSAVYLCASNIGQGWANVLTFGAGSRLTVL.